This T cell receptor beta chain originates from a study of blood T cell repertoires in COVID-19. Whole-study context: Spain, Italy and the United States supplied samples that represented acute and convalescent COVID-19.

Authors' methods: Scientists estimated how many nucleated cells there were by amplifying reference gene primers. TCRdb keeps only in-frame clones here, not all; method: immunoSEQ multiplex PCR. V, J and clone size derive from that table, while D and trimming were established from the DNA sequence. The table shows hundreds of thousands of clones, with roughly 85% occurring only once. Germline V lookup: CDR1 LNHDA, CDR2 SQIVND (reference sequence). V was pared by 5 bases and J by 1 base, with 14 bases between. CDR3 size: 15 residues. Across 24 US areas, participants ranged in age from about 18 to 90 years.

Input material: PBMCs or T cells enriched from blood (not recorded which). The receptor was derived from a woman between 40 and 55 years old who had recovered from COVID-19. The rearrangement links TRBV19 to TRBJ1-1, with D possibly being TRBD1 (5 bases). The CDR3 spells CASSFILTANTEAFF. CDR3 nucleotides: TGTGCCAGTAGTTTCATATTGACAGCGAACACTGAAGCTTTCTTT.